This TCR beta chain is from a study of post-analysis software for immune sequencing data. Unique molecular identifiers were carried by the TCR beta cDNA libraries. Out of roughly 0.85 to 11 million T cells, a few hundred thousand cDNA molecules were generated. TCRdb analysed the PCR reads with MiXCR anew, one entry per CDR3 protein. In the table there are about 680,000 distinct CDR3 sequences, 59% of which are singletons. Trimming took 3 bases from V and 9 from J, leaving 14 bases between them. The length of the CDR3 is 12 residues. Germline CDR1 and CDR2: SQVTM and ANQGSEA. Details on this clonotype: What it recognizes is unknown.

Broader study findings: Controls showed lower frequencies than patients for four to six TRBV segments, and TRBV5-6, TRBV5-1 and TRBV20-1 were among these. Controls had significantly higher normalized Chao1 diversity than multiple sclerosis patients.

The chain links TRBV29-1 to TRBJ2-5; no reliable D call. The receptor was isolated from a girl aged 2 to 10 with multiple sclerosis. Source material: blood. The CDR3 sequence: CSVEDSLAAQYF. The DNA for the CDR3 is TGCAGCGTTGAGGATAGCCTGGCGGCCCAGTACTTC. The full variable domain, with the rest looked up from reference TRBV29-1 and TRBJ2-5, is SAVISQKPSRDICQRGTSLTIQCQVDSQVTMMFWYRQQPGQSLTLIATANQGSEATYESGFVIDKFPISRPNLTFSTLTVSNMSPEDSSIYLCSVEDSLAAQYFGPGTRLLVL.